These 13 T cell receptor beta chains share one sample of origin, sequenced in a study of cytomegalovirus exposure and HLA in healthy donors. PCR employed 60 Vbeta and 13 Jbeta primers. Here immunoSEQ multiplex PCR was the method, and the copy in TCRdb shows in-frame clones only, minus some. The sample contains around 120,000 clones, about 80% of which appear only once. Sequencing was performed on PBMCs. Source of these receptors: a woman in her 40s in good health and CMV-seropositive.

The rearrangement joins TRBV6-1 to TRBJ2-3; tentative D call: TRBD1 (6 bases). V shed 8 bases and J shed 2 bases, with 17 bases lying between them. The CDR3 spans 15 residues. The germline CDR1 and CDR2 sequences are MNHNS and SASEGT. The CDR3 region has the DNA TGTGCCAGCTACCTTTGGGGGCTTGTCACAGATACGCAGTATTTT. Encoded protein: CASYLWGLVTDTQYF.

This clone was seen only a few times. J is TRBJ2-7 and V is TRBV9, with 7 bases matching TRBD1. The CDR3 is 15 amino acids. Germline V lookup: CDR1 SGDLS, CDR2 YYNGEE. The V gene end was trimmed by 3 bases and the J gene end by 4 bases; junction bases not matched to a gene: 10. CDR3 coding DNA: TGTGCCAGCAGCGCCGGGACAGATCCCTATTACGAGCAGTACTTC. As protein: CASSAGTDPYYEQYF.

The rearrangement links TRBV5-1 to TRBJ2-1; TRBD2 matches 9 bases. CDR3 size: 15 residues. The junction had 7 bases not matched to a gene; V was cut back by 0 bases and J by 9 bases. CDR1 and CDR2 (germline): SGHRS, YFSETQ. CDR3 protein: CASSLGAGGPSEQFF. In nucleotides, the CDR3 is TGCGCCAGCAGCTTGGGTGCGGGAGGGCCTTCTGAGCAGTTCTTC.

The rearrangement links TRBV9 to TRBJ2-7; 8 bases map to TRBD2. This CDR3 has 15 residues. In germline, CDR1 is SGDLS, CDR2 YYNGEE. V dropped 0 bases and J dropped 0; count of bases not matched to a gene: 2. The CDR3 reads CASSVAGGDSYEQYF. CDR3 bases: TGTGCCAGCAGCGTAGCGGGGGGGGACTCCTACGAGCAGTACTTC.

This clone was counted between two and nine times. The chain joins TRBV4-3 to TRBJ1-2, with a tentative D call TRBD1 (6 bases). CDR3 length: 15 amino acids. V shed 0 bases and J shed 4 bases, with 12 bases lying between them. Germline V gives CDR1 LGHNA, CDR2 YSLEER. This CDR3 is CASSQEGTSGYGYTF. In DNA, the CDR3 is TGCGCCAGCAGCCAAGAGGGGACATCGGGCTATGGCTACACCTTC.

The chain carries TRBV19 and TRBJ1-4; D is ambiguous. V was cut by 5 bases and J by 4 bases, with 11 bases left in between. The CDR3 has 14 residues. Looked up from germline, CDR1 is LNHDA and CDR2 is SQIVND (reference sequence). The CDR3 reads CASSFTNLNEKLFF. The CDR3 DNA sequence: TGTGCCAGTAGTTTCACAAACCTTAATGAAAAACTGTTTTTT.

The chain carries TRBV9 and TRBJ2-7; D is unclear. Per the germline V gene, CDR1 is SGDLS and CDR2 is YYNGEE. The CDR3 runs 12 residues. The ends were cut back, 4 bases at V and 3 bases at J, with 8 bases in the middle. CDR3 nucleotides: TGTGCCAGCAGCCCCTCGGGCTACGAGCAGTACTTC. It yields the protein CASSPSGYEQYF.

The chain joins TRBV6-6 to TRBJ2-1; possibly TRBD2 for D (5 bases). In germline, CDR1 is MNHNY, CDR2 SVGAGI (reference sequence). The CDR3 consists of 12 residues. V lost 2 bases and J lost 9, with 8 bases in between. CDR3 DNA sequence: TGTGCCAGCAGTTACGGAGGCCTTGAGCAGTTCTTC. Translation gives CASSYGGLEQFF.

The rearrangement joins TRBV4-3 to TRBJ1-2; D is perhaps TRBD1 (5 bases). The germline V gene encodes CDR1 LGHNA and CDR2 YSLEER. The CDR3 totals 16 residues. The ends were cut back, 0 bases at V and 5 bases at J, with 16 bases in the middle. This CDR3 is CASSQDSRTPRYGYTF. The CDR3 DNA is TGCGCCAGCAGCCAAGACAGCAGGACACCACGGTATGGCTACACCTTC.

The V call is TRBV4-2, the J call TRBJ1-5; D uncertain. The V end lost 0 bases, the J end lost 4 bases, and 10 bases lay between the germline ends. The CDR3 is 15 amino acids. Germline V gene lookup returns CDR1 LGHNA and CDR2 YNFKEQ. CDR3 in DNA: TGTGCCAGCAGCCAAGACGCAGGAAAAAATCAGCCCCAGCATTTT. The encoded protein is CASSQDAGKNQPQHF.

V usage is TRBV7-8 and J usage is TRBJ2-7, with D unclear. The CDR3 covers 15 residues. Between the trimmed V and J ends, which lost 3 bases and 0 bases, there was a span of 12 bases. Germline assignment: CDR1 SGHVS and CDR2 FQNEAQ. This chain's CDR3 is CASSFEDWSSYEQYF. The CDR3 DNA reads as TGTGCCAGCAGCTTCGAGGATTGGAGCTCCTACGAGCAGTACTTC. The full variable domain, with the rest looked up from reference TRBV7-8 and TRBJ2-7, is GAGVSQSPRYKVAKRGQDVALRCDPISGHVSLFWYQQALGQGPEFLTYFQNEAQLDKSGLPSDRFFAERPEGSVSTLKIQRTQQEDSAVYLCASSFEDWSSYEQYFGPGTRLTVT.

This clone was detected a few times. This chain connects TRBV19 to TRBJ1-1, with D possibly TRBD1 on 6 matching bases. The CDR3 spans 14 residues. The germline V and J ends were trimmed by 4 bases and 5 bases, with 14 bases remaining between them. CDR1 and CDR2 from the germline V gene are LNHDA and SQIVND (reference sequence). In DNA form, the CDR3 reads TGTGCCAGTAGTACCAACCACAGGGTTACTGAAGCTTTCTTT. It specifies CASSTNHRVTEAFF.

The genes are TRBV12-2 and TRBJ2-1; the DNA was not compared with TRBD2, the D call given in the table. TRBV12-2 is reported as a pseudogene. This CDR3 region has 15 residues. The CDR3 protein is CASRNAGLALNEQFF. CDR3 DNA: TGTGCAAGTCGTAACGCTGGGCTAGCCCTCAATGAGCAGTTCTTC.